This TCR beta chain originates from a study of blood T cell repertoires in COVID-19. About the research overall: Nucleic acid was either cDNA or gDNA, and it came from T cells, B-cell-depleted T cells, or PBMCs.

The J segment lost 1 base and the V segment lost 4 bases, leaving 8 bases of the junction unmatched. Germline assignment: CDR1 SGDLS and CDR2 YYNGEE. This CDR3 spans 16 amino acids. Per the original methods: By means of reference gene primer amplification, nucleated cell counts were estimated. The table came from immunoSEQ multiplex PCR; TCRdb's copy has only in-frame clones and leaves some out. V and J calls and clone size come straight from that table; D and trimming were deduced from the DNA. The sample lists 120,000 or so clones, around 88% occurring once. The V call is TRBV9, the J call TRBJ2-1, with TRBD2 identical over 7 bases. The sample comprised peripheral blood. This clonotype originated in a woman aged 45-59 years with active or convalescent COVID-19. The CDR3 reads CASSPQSGLSYNEQFF. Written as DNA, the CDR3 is TGTGCCAGCAGCCCCCAATCGGGACTATCCTACAATGAGCAGTTCTTC.